Presented here are 18 T cell receptor beta chains from one specimen sequenced in a study of T cell changes during pregnancy in multiple sclerosis (dated 2019 in TCRdb). The library was generated by the immunoSEQ multiplex PCR assay. This immuneACCESS table, as held by TCRdb, lists in-frame sequences with V and J called but not all clones. Of the missing ones, under half trace to an unresolved V gene in checked studies; the others have no known cause. Recorded for this sample are 90,000 to 120,000 clones; around 90% of them occurred a single time. The ten biggest clones cover around 0.8% of the sample. Sample: peripheral blood, taken in the third trimester of pregnancy. Source of these receptors: a female donor in good health, enrolled as a control in a pregnancy study.

The gene calls are TRBV20-1 and TRBJ1-1, with unresolved D. V was clipped by 3 bases and J by 8 bases, with 10 bases between them. In germline, CDR1 is DFQATT, CDR2 SNEGSKA (reference sequence). This CDR3 is built from 11 residues. The CDR3 is CSARGGREAFF. As DNA, the CDR3 is TGCAGTGCTAGGGGAGGGCGGGAAGCTTTCTTT.

The chain has TRBV7-2 and TRBJ2-7; 11 bases are a match to TRBD1. Unmatched junction bases numbered 10, after V lost 5 bases and J lost 4 bases. CDR3 size: 16 residues. Per the germline V gene, CDR1 is SGHTA and CDR2 is FQGNSA. CDR3 amino acids: CASSLDGQGATYEQYF. CDR3 DNA: TGTGCCAGCAGCCTAGACGGACAGGGGGCTACGTACGAGCAGTACTTC.

The chain combines TRBV10-3 with TRBJ1-2; D is possibly TRBD1 (6 bases). The V end was cut by 10 bases, the J end by 4 bases, with 10 bases between. The CDR3 is 11 residues long. Per germline, CDR1 ENHRY and CDR2 SYGVKD. The CDR3: CATQDSYGYTF. CDR3 sequence (DNA): TGTGCCACCCAGGACAGCTATGGCTACACCTTC.

This clone appeared a single time. The V gene is TRBV7-3, the J gene TRBJ2-2; 8 nucleotides agree with TRBD1. From germline, CDR1 is SGHTA and CDR2 FQGTGA. The V gene end was trimmed by 5 bases and the J gene end by 2 bases; junction bases not matched to a gene: 7. The CDR3 spans 16 residues. As DNA, the CDR3 is TGTGCCAGCAGCGTATCGACAGGGGCCAACACCGGGGAGCTGTTTTTT. Amino acid sequence: CASSVSTGANTGELFF. The variable domain in full, with the rest retrieved from reference TRBV7-3 and TRBJ2-2, is GAGVSQTPSNKVTEKGKYVELRCDPISGHTALYWYRQSLGQGPEFLIYFQGTGAADDSGLPNDRFFAVRPEGSVSTLKIQRTERGDSAVYLCASSVSTGANTGELFFGEGSRLTVL.

The rearrangement links TRBV19 to TRBJ1-5, with D maybe TRBD1 (5 bases). From germline, CDR1 is LNHDA and CDR2 SQIVND (reference sequence). Trimming cost V 4 bases and J 3 bases, with 10 bases left between them. The CDR3 runs 14 residues. CDR3 amino acids: CASSTRTYNQPQHF. Here the CDR3 DNA reads TGTGCCAGTAGTACTCGGACATACAATCAGCCCCAGCATTTT.

The V call is TRBV5-1, the J call TRBJ1-1; perhaps TRBD1 as D (5 bases). Trimming pared 5 bases from V and 3 bases from J, leaving 11 bases between. Germline V gene data show CDR1 as SGHRS and CDR2 as YFSETQ. The length of the CDR3 is 13 residues. The CDR3 here is CASRPSGDTEAFF. For the CDR3, the DNA is TGCGCCAGCAGACCCTCGGGGGACACTGAAGCTTTCTTT. The variable domain in full, completed from reference TRBV5-1 and TRBJ1-1, reads KAGVTQTPRYLIKTRGQQVTLSCSPISGHRSVSWYQQTPGQGLQFLFEYFSETQRNKGNFPGRFSGRQFSNSRSEMNVSTLELGDSALYLCASRPSGDTEAFFGQGTRLTVV.

The J gene is TRBJ2-1, the V gene TRBV13, with D perhaps TRBD2 (5 bases). Trimming removed 5 bases from V and 7 bases from J, with 21 bases in between. The CDR3 loop spans 16 amino acids. Germline CDR1 is PRHDT and CDR2 is FYEKMQ (reference sequence). DNA of the CDR3: TGTGCCAGCAGCCTCGCGACTATCCCGTTGGGGAATGAGCAGTTCTTC. Amino acids: CASSLATIPLGNEQFF.

V usage is TRBV5-1 and J usage is TRBJ2-5; TRBD2 is a possible D gene (6 bases). This CDR3 region has 15 residues. Germline assignment: CDR1 SGHRS and CDR2 YFSETQ. V lost 0 bases to trimming and J lost 4 bases, with 13 bases between them. CDR3 loop: CASSLGTTQRETQYF. The CDR3 nucleotides read TGCGCCAGCAGCTTGGGGACTACCCAACGAGAGACCCAGTACTTC. The full variable domain, in which reference TRBV5-1 and TRBJ2-5 provide the parts outside the CDR3, is KAGVTQTPRYLIKTRGQQVTLSCSPISGHRSVSWYQQTPGQGLQFLFEYFSETQRNKGNFPGRFSGRQFSNSRSEMNVSTLELGDSALYLCASSLGTTQRETQYFGPGTRLLVL.

This sequence joins TRBV5-1 and TRBJ1-2, with TRBD1 identical over 10 bases. Germline lookup yields CDR1 SGHRS and CDR2 YFSETQ. V shed 5 bases, J shed 6 bases, and the junction held 4 bases outside the gene matches. The CDR3 covers 13 residues. The CDR3 loop reads CASSGTGANGYTF. The DNA for the CDR3 is TGCGCCAGCAGTGGGACAGGGGCTAATGGCTACACCTTC.

CDR3 nucleotide sequence: TGCGCCAGCAGCTATGAGGGGGCGCGCTATGAGCAGTTCTTC. Protein: CASSYEGARYEQFF. The genes are TRBV5-1 and TRBJ2-1; 7 bases map to TRBD1. The junction had 8 bases not matched to a gene; V was cut back by 3 bases and J by 8 bases. Per germline, CDR1 SGHRS and CDR2 YFSETQ. There are 14 residues in the CDR3.

This clone has only one observation. V is TRBV6-6 and J is TRBJ2-3, with D uncertain. The CDR3 totals 12 residues. Between the trimmed V and J ends, which lost 2 bases and 10 bases, there was a span of 10 bases. Germline V gene data show CDR1 as MNHNY and CDR2 as SVGAGI (reference sequence). The CDR3 region is CASSYAADAQYF. The CDR3, as DNA: TGTGCCAGCAGTTACGCGGCAGACGCGCAGTATTTT.

V usage is TRBV30 and J usage is TRBJ2-7; the D is unclear. There are 11 residues in the CDR3. Trimming took 3 bases from V and 5 from J, leaving 8 bases between them. Germline CDR1 reads GTSNPN; CDR2 reads SVGIG (reference sequence). CDR3 residues: CAWSRVDEQYF. For the CDR3, the DNA is TGTGCCTGGAGCCGTGTCGACGAGCAGTACTTC.

The chain recombines TRBV7-9 with TRBJ2-5, with D maybe TRBD1 (5 bases). V lost 4 bases to trimming and J lost 4 bases, with 13 bases between them. Germline CDR1 SEHNR, CDR2 FQNEAQ (reference sequence). The CDR3 totals 14 residues. CDR3: CASSSPYRRETQYF. DNA for the CDR3: TGTGCCAGCAGCTCGCCGTACAGGCGAGAGACCCAGTACTTC. The full variable domain, rest sourced from reference TRBV7-9 and TRBJ2-5, is DTGVSQNPRHKITKRGQNVTFRCDPISEHNRLYWYRQTLGQGPEFLTYFQNEAQLEKSRLLSDRFSAERPKGSFSTLEIQRTEQGDSAMYLCASSSPYRRETQYFGPGTRLLVL.

This chain links TRBV19 with TRBJ2-1; tentatively, D is TRBD2 (5 bases). V dropped 7 bases and J dropped 4 bases, with 11 bases sitting between them. CDR3 length: 13 amino acids. Germline values: CDR1 LNHDA, CDR2 SQIVND (reference sequence). The CDR3 loop is CASTSSQYNEQFF. The CDR3 coding sequence is TGTGCCAGTACATCTAGCCAGTACAATGAGCAGTTCTTC. Using reference TRBV19 and TRBJ2-1 for the parts outside the CDR3, the full variable domain is DGGITQSPKYLFRKEGQNVTLSCEQNLNHDAMYWYRQDPGQGLRLIYYSQIVNDFQKGDIAEGYSVSREKKESFPLTVTSAQKNPTAFYLCASTSSQYNEQFFGPGTRLTVL.

The CDR3 DNA reads TGTGCCAGCAGTCTCCAGGGGGCGCGGTACGAGCAGTACTTC. Its translation: CASSLQGARYEQYF. This sequence joins TRBV27 and TRBJ2-7; 8 bases agree with TRBD1. V lost 5 bases and J lost 4; bases outside the gene matches: 7. CDR3 length: 14 residues. Germline V gene lookup returns CDR1 MNHEY and CDR2 SMNVEV (reference sequence).

The V call is TRBV7-3, the J call TRBJ2-1, with a tentative D call TRBD2 (6 bases). Trimming shortened V by 4 bases and J by 2 bases, and 12 bases separated the two germline ends. The CDR3 runs to 15 residues. The germline V gene encodes CDR1 SGHTA and CDR2 FQGTGA. CDR3 DNA sequence: TGTGCCAGCAGCTCGATCGGGGGTACCTACAATGAGCAGTTCTTC. Amino acid sequence: CASSSIGGTYNEQFF.

The chain combines TRBV28 with TRBJ1-1; D not certain. The CDR3 extends over 15 amino acids. Trimming shortened V by 2 bases and J by 1 base, and 11 bases separated the two germline ends. The germline V gene encodes CDR1 MDHEN and CDR2 SYDVKM. CDR3 sequence (DNA): TGTGCCAGCAGTTTACTGGCCAGGTCGAACACTGAAGCTTTCTTT. This encodes CASSLLARSNTEAFF.

The chain recombines TRBV7-6 with TRBJ2-1; possible D gene TRBD1, 5 bases. Germline V gives CDR1 SGHVS, CDR2 FNYEAQ. CDR3 size: 14 residues. V lost 5 bases, J lost 0 bases, and 8 bases lay in between. CDR3 sequence (DNA): TGTGCCAGCAGCGGGGCCTACTCCTACAATGAGCAGTTCTTC. It specifies CASSGAYSYNEQFF.